This T cell receptor (beta chain) was captured by sequencing in a study of cytomegalovirus exposure and HLA in healthy donors. Study results and limitations: Cytomegalovirus-associated TCR beta chains were listed, numbering more than 150.

Germline-derived CDR1 and CDR2 are SGDLS and YYNGEE. This CDR3 has 15 amino acids. Germline trimming cut 3 bases from V and 2 bases from J; bases unmatched to any gene: 8. In regard to this clone: Its target is not known.

PCR used 60 Vbeta primers and 13 Jbeta primers. TCRdb's copy holds only in-frame clones and misses some; the assay was immunoSEQ multiplex PCR. This repertoire shows some 140,000 clones, roughly 77% found once; its top ten account for 3% to 3.5%. The sequencing sample was made of PBMCs. V is TRBV9 and J is TRBJ2-7; TRBD1 aligns across 7 bases. This clonotype originated in a female donor in good health and CMV-seronegative. CDR3 nucleotides: TGTGCCAGCAGCGCCTCAGGGGGTGAGCCCTACGAGCAGTACTTC. Protein product: CASSASGGEPYEQYF.